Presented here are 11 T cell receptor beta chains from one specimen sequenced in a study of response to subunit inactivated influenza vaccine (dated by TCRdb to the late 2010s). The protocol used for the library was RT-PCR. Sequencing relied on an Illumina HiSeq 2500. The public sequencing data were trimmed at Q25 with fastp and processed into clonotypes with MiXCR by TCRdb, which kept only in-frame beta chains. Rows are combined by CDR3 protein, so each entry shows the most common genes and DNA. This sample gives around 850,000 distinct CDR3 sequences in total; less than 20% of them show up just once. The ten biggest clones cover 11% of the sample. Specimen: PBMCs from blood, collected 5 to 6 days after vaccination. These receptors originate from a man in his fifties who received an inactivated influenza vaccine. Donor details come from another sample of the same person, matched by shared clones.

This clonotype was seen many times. CDR3 coding DNA: TGTGCCAGCAGTTCTACAGGGGGCTTGGCCAATGAGCAGTTCTTC. As protein: CASSSTGGLANEQFF. The chain links TRBV12-3 or TRBV12-4 to TRBJ2-1; 9 bases are shared with TRBD1. This CDR3 comprises 15 residues. After removal of 4 bases from V and 6 bases from J, the junction contained 7 bases not matched to a gene.

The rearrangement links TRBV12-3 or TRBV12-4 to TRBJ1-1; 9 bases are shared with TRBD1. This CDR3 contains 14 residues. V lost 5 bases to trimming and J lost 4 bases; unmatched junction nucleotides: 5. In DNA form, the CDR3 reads TGTGCCAGCAGTCCCGGGACAGGGTCCACTGAAGCTTTCTTT. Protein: CASSPGTGSTEAFF.

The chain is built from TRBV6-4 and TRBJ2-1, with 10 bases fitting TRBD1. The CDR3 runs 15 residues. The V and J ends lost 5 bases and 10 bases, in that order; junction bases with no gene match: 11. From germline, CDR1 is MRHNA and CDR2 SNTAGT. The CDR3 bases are TGTGCCAGCAGTTCCTCTTTTGGGACAGGGGAGGAGCAGTTCTTC. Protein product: CASSSSFGTGEEQFF.

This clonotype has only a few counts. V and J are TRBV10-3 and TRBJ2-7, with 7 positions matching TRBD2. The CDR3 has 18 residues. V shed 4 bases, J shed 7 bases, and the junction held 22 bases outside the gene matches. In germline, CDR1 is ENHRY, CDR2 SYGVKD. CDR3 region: CAISGAPSAVLLGGEQYF. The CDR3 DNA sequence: TGTGCCATCAGTGGCGCCCCTTCGGCCGTACTACTGGGGGGGGAGCAGTACTTC.

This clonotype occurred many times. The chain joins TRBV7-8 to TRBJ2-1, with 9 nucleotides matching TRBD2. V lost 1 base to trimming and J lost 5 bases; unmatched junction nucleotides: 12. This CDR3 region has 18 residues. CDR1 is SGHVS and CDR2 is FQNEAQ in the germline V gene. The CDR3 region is CASSLESSWLAGNNEQFF. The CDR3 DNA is TGTGCCAGCAGCTTAGAATCCTCGTGGCTAGCGGGGAACAATGAGCAGTTCTTC.

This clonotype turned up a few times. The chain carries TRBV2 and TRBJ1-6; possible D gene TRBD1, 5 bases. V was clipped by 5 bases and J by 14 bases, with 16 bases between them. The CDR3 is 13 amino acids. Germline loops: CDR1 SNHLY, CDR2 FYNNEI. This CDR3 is CASSSPPGHTLHF. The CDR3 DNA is TGTGCCAGCAGTTCCCCTCCGGGGCATACCCTCCACTTT.

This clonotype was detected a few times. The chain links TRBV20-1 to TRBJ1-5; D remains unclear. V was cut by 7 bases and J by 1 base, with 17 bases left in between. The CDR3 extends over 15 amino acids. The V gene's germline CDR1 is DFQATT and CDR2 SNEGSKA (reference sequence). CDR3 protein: CSVPGREGSNQPQHF. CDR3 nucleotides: TGCAGTGTTCCTGGGCGAGAGGGAAGCAATCAGCCCCAGCATTTT.

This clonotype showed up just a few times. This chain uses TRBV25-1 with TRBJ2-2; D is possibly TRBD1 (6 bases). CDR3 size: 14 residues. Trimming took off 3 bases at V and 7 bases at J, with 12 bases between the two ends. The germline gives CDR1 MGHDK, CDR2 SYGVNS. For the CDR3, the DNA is TGTGCCAGCAGTGATGGGGGCGCGGTCGGGGAGCTGTTTTTT. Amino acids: CASSDGGAVGELFF.

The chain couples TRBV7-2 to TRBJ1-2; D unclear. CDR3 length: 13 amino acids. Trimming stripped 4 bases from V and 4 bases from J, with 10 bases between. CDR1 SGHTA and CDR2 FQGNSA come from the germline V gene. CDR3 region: CASSSVSSYGYTF. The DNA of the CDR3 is TGTGCCAGCAGCTCGGTCTCGAGCTATGGCTACACCTTC.

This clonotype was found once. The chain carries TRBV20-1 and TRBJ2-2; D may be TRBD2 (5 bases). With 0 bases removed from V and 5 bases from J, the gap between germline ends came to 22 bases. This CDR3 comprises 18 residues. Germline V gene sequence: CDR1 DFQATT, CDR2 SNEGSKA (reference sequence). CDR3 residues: CSARDRMKPPRGTGELFF. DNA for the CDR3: TGCAGTGCTAGAGATCGGATGAAGCCTCCACGAGGGACCGGGGAGCTGTTTTTT.

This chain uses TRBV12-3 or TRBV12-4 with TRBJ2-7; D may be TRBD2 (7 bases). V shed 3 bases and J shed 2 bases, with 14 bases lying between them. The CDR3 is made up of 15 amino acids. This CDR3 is CASSFGGGGTYEQYF. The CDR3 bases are TGTGCCAGCAGTTTCGGCGGGGGCGGGACCTACGAGCAGTACTTC.